This section outlines one T cell receptor beta chain sequence together with its context. Its antigen is currently unknown. MiXCR was run by TCRdb on the RACE reads, yielding one entry per CDR3 protein. The table shows about 82,000 distinct CDR3 sequences, with 5% to 8.5% occurring only once. CDR1 SGHTA and CDR2 FQGNSA come from the germline V gene. CDR3 length: 15 residues. J gave up 6 bases and V 5 bases, and 10 bases lay outside the gene matches. This sample was taken from a study of human T cells and chemical hapten exposure. Study context: Alopecia universalis, totalis or areata was present in patients who were mostly female.

Documented time point: patch test 2, 6 weeks after DPC sensitization. Treatment here: therapeutic diphenylcyclopropenone sensitization with weekly scalp DPC. Those who donated were patients with alopecia, 18 to 70 years of age, and suitable for DPC. Whole-study findings and limits: Sensitizing with DPC caused no change in TCRs above 1 in 1000 frequency. Expanded TCRs grouped into significantly more large CDR3 similarity clusters than controls produced.

The chain joins TRBV7-2 to TRBJ1-1; 9 positions match TRBD1. The sample in question was whole blood, obtained in connection with sensitization to the hapten diphenylcyclopropenone (DPC). The sequence was obtained from a woman in her 30s with alopecia areata. Some clones in this sample may be carry-over from other donors' samples. CDR3 region: CASSTRDRAWAEAFF. The CDR3 nucleotides are TGTGCCAGCAGCACCAGGGACAGGGCATGGGCTGAAGCTTTCTTT.